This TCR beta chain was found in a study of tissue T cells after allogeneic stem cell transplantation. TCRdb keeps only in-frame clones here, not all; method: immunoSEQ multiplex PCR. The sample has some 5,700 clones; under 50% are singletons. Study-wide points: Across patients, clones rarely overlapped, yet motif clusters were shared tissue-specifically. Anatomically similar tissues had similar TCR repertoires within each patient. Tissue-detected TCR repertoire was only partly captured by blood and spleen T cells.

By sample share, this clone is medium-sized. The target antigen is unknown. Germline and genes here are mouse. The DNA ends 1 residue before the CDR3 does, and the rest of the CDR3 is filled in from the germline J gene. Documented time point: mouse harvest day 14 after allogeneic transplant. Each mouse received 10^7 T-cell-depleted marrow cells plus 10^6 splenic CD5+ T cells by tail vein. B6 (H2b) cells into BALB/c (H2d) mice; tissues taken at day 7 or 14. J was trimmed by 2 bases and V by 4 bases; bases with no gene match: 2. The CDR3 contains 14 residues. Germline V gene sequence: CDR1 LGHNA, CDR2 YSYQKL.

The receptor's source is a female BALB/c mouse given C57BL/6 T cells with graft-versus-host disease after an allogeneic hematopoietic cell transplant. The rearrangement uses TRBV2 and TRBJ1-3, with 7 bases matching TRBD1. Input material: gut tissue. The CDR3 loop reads CASSPTGPGNTLYF. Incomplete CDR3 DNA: TGTGCCAGCAGCCCGACAGGGCCTGGAAATACGCTCTAT.